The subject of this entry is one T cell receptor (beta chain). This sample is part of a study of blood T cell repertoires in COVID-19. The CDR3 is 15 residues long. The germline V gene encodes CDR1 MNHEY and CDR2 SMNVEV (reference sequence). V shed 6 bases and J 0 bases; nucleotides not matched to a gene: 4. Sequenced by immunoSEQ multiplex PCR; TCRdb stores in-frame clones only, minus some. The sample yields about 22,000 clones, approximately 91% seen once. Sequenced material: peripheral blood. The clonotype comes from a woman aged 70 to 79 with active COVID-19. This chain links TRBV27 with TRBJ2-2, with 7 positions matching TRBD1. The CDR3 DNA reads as TGTGCCAGCAGCACGGGACAGACGAACACCGGGGAGCTGTTTTTT. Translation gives CASSTGQTNTGELFF.